This TCR beta chain derives from a study of blood T cell repertoires in COVID-19. The repertoire was sequenced with immunoSEQ multiplex PCR; TCRdb's copy has only in-frame clones and lacks some. The sample records around 400,000 clones, about 89% being singletons. This clone was counted a single time. This CDR3 comprises 15 residues. CDR1 is LNHDA and CDR2 is SQIVND in the germline V gene (reference sequence). Trimming pared 3 bases from V and 5 bases from J, leaving 16 bases between. This sequence was found in an older woman with COVID-19, enrolled during active disease. The genes are TRBV19 and TRBJ1-1; D unclear. The specimen sequenced was peripheral blood. The CDR3 loop reads CASSMARRRGTEAFF. CDR3 DNA: TGTGCCAGTAGTATGGCCCGGAGGCGAGGGACTGAAGCTTTCTTT.